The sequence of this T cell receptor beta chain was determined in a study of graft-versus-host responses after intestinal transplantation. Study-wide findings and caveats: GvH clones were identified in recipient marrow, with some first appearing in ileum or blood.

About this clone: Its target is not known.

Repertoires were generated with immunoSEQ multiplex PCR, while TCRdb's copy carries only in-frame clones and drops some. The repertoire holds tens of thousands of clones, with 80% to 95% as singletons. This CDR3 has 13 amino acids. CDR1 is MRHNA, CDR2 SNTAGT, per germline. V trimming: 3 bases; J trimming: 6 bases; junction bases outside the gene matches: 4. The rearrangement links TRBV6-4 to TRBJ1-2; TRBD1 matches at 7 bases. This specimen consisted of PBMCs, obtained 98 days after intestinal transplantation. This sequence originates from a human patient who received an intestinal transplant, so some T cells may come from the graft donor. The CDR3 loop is CASSDLTGDGYTF. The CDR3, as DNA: TGTGCCAGCAGTGATTTAACAGGGGATGGCTACACCTTC.